The clone carrying this T cell receptor (beta chain) has only a few counts. The data were taken from a study of blood T cell repertoires in COVID-19. Across the study: Samples of COVID-19 (acute and convalescent) were obtained from the United States, Italy and Spain.

Profiling relied on immunoSEQ multiplex PCR, and the TCRdb table lists in-frame clones only, not all of them. In the table there are under 300,000 clones, roughly 86% of which are singletons. CDR3 size: 15 residues. Deletions cut 4 bases from V and 5 bases from J, with 15 bases between. The germline CDR1 and CDR2 sequences are SGHTA and FQGNSA. This TCR derives from a woman in her sixties or seventies with active or convalescent COVID-19. The J gene is TRBJ1-5, the V gene TRBV7-2, with a tentative D call TRBD1 (6 bases). The specimen was peripheral blood. Here the CDR3 DNA reads TGTGCCAGCAGCTCTCAGGGGCGAATAGATCAGCCCCAGCATTTT. Its translation: CASSSQGRIDQPQHF.